A selection of T cell receptor beta chains follows, all from one sample in a study of human T cells and chemical hapten exposure. TCRdb reprocessed the RACE reads with MiXCR, giving one entry per CDR3 protein. The sample has over 100,000 distinct CDR3 sequences, roughly 9% seen once; the top ten hold about 1.8%. Sequenced sample: whole blood. The receptors were gathered from a male donor in good health. Some clones in this sample may be carry-over from other donors' samples. The CDR3 runs from the conserved cysteine through the conserved F or W. Fields, in order: D gene, clone size, V gene, J gene, CDR3 DNA, CDR3 protein. The D gene is left open where the match is weak. Clone size appears in some rows only: once, few, many, or a class for an expanded clone.

d_gene: TRBD2
abundance: NA
v_gene: TRBV6-2/TRBV6-3
j_gene: TRBJ2-7
CDR3nt: TGTGCCAGCAGTCCTAGCGGGGGGTACTCCTACGAGCAGTACTTC
CDR3aa: CASSPSGGYSYEQYF

d_gene: TRBD2
abundance: few
v_gene: TRBV9
j_gene: TRBJ2-3
CDR3nt: TGTGCCAGCAGCGACCCCGGTCTAGCGGGGATCACAGATACGCAGTATTTT
CDR3aa: CASSDPGLAGITDTQYF

d_gene: NA
abundance: NA
v_gene: TRBV6-1
j_gene: TRBJ2-1
CDR3nt: TGTGCCAGCAGTGGGGCGCGCAGCTCCTACAATGAGCAGTTCTTC
CDR3aa: CASSGARSSYNEQFF

d_gene: TRBD2
abundance: NA
v_gene: TRBV29-1
j_gene: TRBJ2-1
CDR3nt: TGCAGCGTTGAACGGACTAGCCTGAGTGAGCAGTTCTTC
CDR3aa: CSVERTSLSEQFF

d_gene: NA
abundance: few
v_gene: TRBV5-6
j_gene: TRBJ2-5
CDR3nt: TGTGCCAGCAGCTTGGCACAAGAGACCCAGTACTTC
CDR3aa: CASSLAQETQYF

d_gene: NA
abundance: few
v_gene: TRBV12-5
j_gene: TRBJ1-1
CDR3nt: TGTGCTAGTGGTTCCGAACACCGGGTTGAAGCTTTCTTT
CDR3aa: CASGSEHRVEAFF

d_gene: TRBD2
abundance: many
v_gene: TRBV3-1
j_gene: TRBJ2-7
CDR3nt: TGTGCCAGCAGCCCCCGACTAGCGGGAGACTACGAGCAGTACTTC
CDR3aa: CASSPRLAGDYEQYF

d_gene: TRBD2
abundance: NA
v_gene: TRBV12-3/TRBV12-4
j_gene: TRBJ2-4
CDR3nt: TGTGCCAGCAGTTTAACTAGCGGGAGGGTTAAAAACATTCAGTACTTC
CDR3aa: CASSLTSGRVKNIQYF

d_gene: NA
abundance: NA
v_gene: TRBV9
j_gene: TRBJ1-1
CDR3nt: TGTGCCAGCAGCGTAGAGACCAACACTGAAGCTTTCTTT
CDR3aa: CASSVETNTEAFF

d_gene: NA
abundance: NA
v_gene: TRBV7-6
j_gene: TRBJ2-5
CDR3nt: TGTGCCAGCAGCTTAGCTATACAAGAGACCCAGTACTTC
CDR3aa: CASSLAIQETQYF

d_gene: NA
abundance: NA
v_gene: TRBV10-3
j_gene: TRBJ2-1
CDR3nt: TGTGCCATCGGAACAGGCTACAATGAGCAGTTCTTC
CDR3aa: CAIGTGYNEQFF

d_gene: TRBD2
abundance: NA
v_gene: TRBV29-1
j_gene: TRBJ2-1
CDR3nt: TGCAGCGTACTATCAAGGACTAGCGGTTACAATGAGCAGTTCTTC
CDR3aa: CSVLSRTSGYNEQFF

d_gene: NA
abundance: NA
v_gene: TRBV20-1
j_gene: TRBJ2-1
CDR3nt: TGCAGTGCTAGAGATGATGGGTCCTCCTACAATGAGCAGTTCTTC
CDR3aa: CSARDDGSSYNEQFF

d_gene: TRBD1
abundance: many
v_gene: TRBV7-9
j_gene: TRBJ1-3
CDR3nt: TGTGCCAGCAGCTTCAGGGGGCTCTCTGGAAACACCATATATTTT
CDR3aa: CASSFRGLSGNTIYF

d_gene: TRBD2
abundance: many
v_gene: TRBV3-1
j_gene: TRBJ2-1
CDR3nt: TGTGCCAGCAGCCAAGATTGGCTAGCGGGAGGCCATGAGCAGTTCTTC
CDR3aa: CASSQDWLAGGHEQFF

d_gene: NA
abundance: few
v_gene: TRBV20-1
j_gene: TRBJ2-7
CDR3nt: TGCAGTGCTAGGAAGGACGGCTCCTACGAGCAGTACTTC
CDR3aa: CSARKDGSYEQYF

d_gene: TRBD1
abundance: NA
v_gene: TRBV7-9
j_gene: TRBJ1-4
CDR3nt: TGTGCCAGCAGCTTCCCGACCGGGACAGGGTATGAAAAACTGTTTTTT
CDR3aa: CASSFPTGTGYEKLFF

d_gene: NA
abundance: many
v_gene: TRBV9
j_gene: TRBJ2-3
CDR3nt: TGTGCCAGCAGCGTAGAGGTGGTTCGGGATACGCAGTATTTT
CDR3aa: CASSVEVVRDTQYF

d_gene: TRBD1
abundance: NA
v_gene: TRBV12-3/TRBV12-4
j_gene: TRBJ2-7
CDR3nt: TGTGCCAGCAGAGATCGACAGGGTTCGACCTACGAGCAGTACTTC
CDR3aa: CASRDRQGSTYEQYF

d_gene: NA
abundance: NA
v_gene: TRBV10-3
j_gene: TRBJ1-3
CDR3nt: TGTGCCATCAGTGAGTCAGGGCCCTTCTCTGGAAACACCATATATTTT
CDR3aa: CAISESGPFSGNTIYF

d_gene: NA
abundance: few
v_gene: TRBV20-1
j_gene: TRBJ1-2
CDR3nt: TGCAGTGCTAGCCGGGGGGGCGATGGCTACACCTTC
CDR3aa: CSASRGGDGYTF

d_gene: NA
abundance: many
v_gene: TRBV3-1
j_gene: TRBJ2-1
CDR3nt: TGTGCCAGCAGCCAAAGGGATGGCTCCTACAATGAGCAGTTCTTC
CDR3aa: CASSQRDGSYNEQFF

d_gene: NA
abundance: many
v_gene: TRBV18
j_gene: TRBJ1-3
CDR3nt: TGTGCCAGCTCACCCAACGACAGGCATGGAAACACCATATATTTT
CDR3aa: CASSPNDRHGNTIYF

d_gene: TRBD1
abundance: NA
v_gene: TRBV13
j_gene: TRBJ1-3
CDR3nt: TGTGCCAGCAGCCTGTACCGGGACAGGGAATCTGGAAACACCATATATTTT
CDR3aa: CASSLYRDRESGNTIYF

d_gene: NA
abundance: few
v_gene: TRBV29-1
j_gene: TRBJ2-2
CDR3nt: TGCAGCGTACTGGGTCCGAACACCGGGGAGCTGTTTTTT
CDR3aa: CSVLGPNTGELFF

d_gene: TRBD2
abundance: NA
v_gene: TRBV5-4
j_gene: TRBJ2-1
CDR3nt: TGTGCCAGCAGCGACTCAACCGCGGGGGAAAATGAGCAGTTCTTC
CDR3aa: CASSDSTAGENEQFF

d_gene: NA
abundance: few
v_gene: TRBV7-2
j_gene: TRBJ2-6
CDR3nt: TGTGCCAGCGGAGGCAGGATACTATCTGGGGCCAACGTCCTGACTTTC
CDR3aa: CASGGRILSGANVLTF

d_gene: TRBD1
abundance: few
v_gene: TRBV19
j_gene: TRBJ2-2
CDR3nt: TGTGCCAGTAGTCAACGGACAGGGGGCCTTGACACCGGGGAGCTGTTTTTT
CDR3aa: CASSQRTGGLDTGELFF

d_gene: TRBD2
abundance: many
v_gene: TRBV20-1
j_gene: TRBJ2-3
CDR3nt: TGCAGTGCTAGATTCCCCTCGGGGGGGGGACCTGCATATACGCAGTATTTT
CDR3aa: CSARFPSGGGPAYTQYF

d_gene: NA
abundance: few
v_gene: TRBV7-2
j_gene: TRBJ2-1
CDR3nt: TGTGCCAGCAGTGCAACAGTCGGACTCCGCAATGAGCAGTTCTTC
CDR3aa: CASSATVGLRNEQFF

d_gene: TRBD1
abundance: NA
v_gene: TRBV6-5
j_gene: TRBJ2-1
CDR3nt: TGTGCCAGCAGTTACGCCGGGACAGGGGAAGACAATGAGCAGTTCTTC
CDR3aa: CASSYAGTGEDNEQFF

d_gene: NA
abundance: NA
v_gene: TRBV7-8
j_gene: TRBJ2-1
CDR3nt: TGTGCCAGCAGCCCTTTGATCGGAGGCGAGCAGTTCTTC
CDR3aa: CASSPLIGGEQFF

d_gene: NA
abundance: many
v_gene: TRBV20-1
j_gene: TRBJ1-5
CDR3nt: TGCAGTGCTAGAGAGGGGGATGATAGCAATCAGCCCCAGCATTTT
CDR3aa: CSAREGDDSNQPQHF

d_gene: NA
abundance: NA
v_gene: TRBV10-3
j_gene: TRBJ2-1
CDR3nt: TGTGCCATCAGTGGAGCGGAAAGCTCCTACAATGAGCAGTTCTTC
CDR3aa: CAISGAESSYNEQFF

d_gene: NA
abundance: many
v_gene: TRBV20-1
j_gene: TRBJ2-7
CDR3nt: TGCAGTGCTAGAAAGGAAGAGAGGGTCTACGAGCAGTACTTC
CDR3aa: CSARKEERVYEQYF

d_gene: TRBD1
abundance: few
v_gene: TRBV7-2
j_gene: TRBJ1-2
CDR3nt: TGTGCCAGCAGCATGGGGGACAGGGTGATCTATGGCTACACCTTC
CDR3aa: CASSMGDRVIYGYTF

d_gene: TRBD2
abundance: NA
v_gene: TRBV2
j_gene: TRBJ2-1
CDR3nt: TGTGCCAGCAGTGTTCGGGCTAGCGGGGGAGTTAATGAGCAGTTCTTC
CDR3aa: CASSVRASGGVNEQFF

d_gene: TRBD2
abundance: few
v_gene: TRBV12-3/TRBV12-4
j_gene: TRBJ2-6
CDR3nt: TGTGCCAGCAGTTTAGCGGGAGGGGCTGGGGCCAACGTCCTGACTTTC
CDR3aa: CASSLAGGAGANVLTF

d_gene: TRBD1
abundance: few
v_gene: TRBV3-1
j_gene: TRBJ1-1
CDR3nt: TGTGCCAGCAGCCAGGGGACAGGGAACACTGAAGCTTTCTTT
CDR3aa: CASSQGTGNTEAFF

d_gene: TRBD1
abundance: many
v_gene: TRBV20-1
j_gene: TRBJ2-5
CDR3nt: TGCAGTGCTACCGGAGGGACAGGGGGAGAGACCCAGTACTTC
CDR3aa: CSATGGTGGETQYF

d_gene: TRBD2
abundance: many
v_gene: TRBV13
j_gene: TRBJ2-1
CDR3nt: TGTGCCAGCAGCATAACCGGGACTACGGTCCCCAATGAGCAGTTCTTC
CDR3aa: CASSITGTTVPNEQFF

d_gene: TRBD1
abundance: few
v_gene: TRBV4-1
j_gene: TRBJ2-6
CDR3nt: TGCGCCAGCAGCCAAGATTTGGGGGACAGGGGACCCTCGGGGGCCAACGTCCTGACTTTC
CDR3aa: CASSQDLGDRGPSGANVLTF

d_gene: NA
abundance: few
v_gene: TRBV6-6
j_gene: TRBJ2-1
CDR3nt: TGTGCCAGCAGTGAAACTTTATCGGGCGAGCAGTTCTTC
CDR3aa: CASSETLSGEQFF

d_gene: TRBD2
abundance: few
v_gene: TRBV7-2
j_gene: TRBJ2-1
CDR3nt: TGTGCCAGCAGCCCAGACGGGACTAGCGGGAGTCGCAATGAGCAGTTCTTC
CDR3aa: CASSPDGTSGSRNEQFF

d_gene: TRBD2
abundance: few
v_gene: TRBV9
j_gene: TRBJ2-1
CDR3nt: TGTGCCAGCAGCAAAGAGGGACTAGCGGCGAATGAGCAGTTCTTC
CDR3aa: CASSKEGLAANEQFF

d_gene: TRBD2
abundance: NA
v_gene: TRBV6-2/TRBV6-3
j_gene: TRBJ2-3
CDR3nt: TGTGCCAGCAGTTACTCGAGGGACCAAGGGAGGGCCGAAAGCACAGATACGCAGTATTTT
CDR3aa: CASSYSRDQGRAESTDTQYF